This is a list of T cell receptor beta chains from one sample in a study of shared clonotypes between healthy human individuals. Here immunoSEQ multiplex PCR was the method, and the copy in TCRdb shows in-frame clones only, minus some. Of roughly 1 million clones listed, roughly 75% are singletons. Sequencing used memory CD4+ T cells sorted from blood. These receptors all come from a man aged 18 to 35 in good health. The CDR3 runs from the conserved cysteine through the conserved F or W.

v_call: TRBV11-2
j_call: .
cdr3_length: 15
cdr3_aa: CASRLPGTGVHEQYF

v_call: TRBV19
j_call: TRBJ1-2
cdr3_length: 16
cdr3_aa: CASSNTYNTGDYGYTF

v_call: TRBV5-1
j_call: TRBJ2-5
cdr3_length: 16
cdr3_aa: CASLPSGSGSPGTQYF

v_call: TRBV18
j_call: TRBJ1-3
cdr3_length: 16
cdr3_aa: CASSPPAGGRGNTIYF

v_call: TRBV5-4
j_call: TRBJ1-2
cdr3_length: 13
cdr3_aa: CASSLEAPYGYTF

v_call: TRBV5-1
j_call: TRBJ2-3
cdr3_length: 16
cdr3_aa: CASSLSPSGSTDTQYF

v_call: TRBV2
j_call: TRBJ2-7
cdr3_length: 12
cdr3_aa: CASSRLAYEQYF

v_call: TRBV30
j_call: TRBJ2-1
cdr3_length: 14
cdr3_aa: CAWSPWSSYNEQFF

v_call: TRBV7-6
j_call: TRBJ2-2
cdr3_length: 13
cdr3_aa: CASANLPTGELFF

v_call: TRBV7-9
j_call: TRBJ1-2
cdr3_length: 13
cdr3_aa: CASSTRQNYGYTF

v_call: TRBV7-6
j_call: TRBJ2-5
cdr3_length: 14
cdr3_aa: CASRLLATQETQYF

v_call: TRBV5-1
j_call: TRBJ1-6
cdr3_length: 16
cdr3_aa: CASSLVSGKGDSPLHF

v_call: TRBV6-1
j_call: TRBJ2-2
cdr3_length: 15
cdr3_aa: CAVQTERYKTGELFF

v_call: TRBV18
j_call: TRBJ1-2
cdr3_length: 13
cdr3_aa: CASSPPLLYGYTF

v_call: TRBV7-2
j_call: TRBJ2-2
cdr3_length: 16
cdr3_aa: CASTERGTLNTGELFF

v_call: TRBV5-1
j_call: TRBJ2-7
cdr3_length: 16
cdr3_aa: CASRKGAGAGWSEQYF

v_call: TRBV6-5
j_call: TRBJ1-5
cdr3_length: 12
cdr3_aa: CASSYQRQPQHF

v_call: TRBV11-2
j_call: TRBJ2-1
cdr3_length: 16
cdr3_aa: CASSTITWTQLDEQFF

v_call: TRBV5-5
j_call: TRBJ1-2
cdr3_length: 15
cdr3_aa: CASSGRTGPSDGYTF

v_call: TRBV6-6
j_call: TRBJ1-2
cdr3_length: 14
cdr3_aa: CATDLGTANYGYTF

v_call: TRBV30
j_call: TRBJ1-3
cdr3_length: 14
cdr3_aa: CAWSSAMKGYTIYF

v_call: TRBV10-3
j_call: TRBJ2-5
cdr3_length: 12
cdr3_aa: CAISESVETQYF

v_call: TRBV7-9
j_call: TRBJ2-5
cdr3_length: 18
cdr3_aa: CASSLAASGRTYQETQYF

v_call: TRBV6-5
j_call: TRBJ1-2
cdr3_length: 16
cdr3_aa: CASSYSSTRGNYGYTF

v_call: TRBV5-1
j_call: TRBJ1-2
cdr3_length: 14
cdr3_aa: CASSLETGNYGYTF

v_call: TRBV23-1
j_call: TRBJ1-1
cdr3_length: 15
cdr3_aa: CASSQSVTMNTEAFF

v_call: TRBV30
j_call: TRBJ2-1
cdr3_length: 15
cdr3_aa: CARSRSGGNDNEQFF

v_call: TRBV29-1
j_call: TRBJ1-2
cdr3_length: 12
cdr3_aa: CSVGGPQEGYTF

v_call: TRBV5-8
j_call: TRBJ2-1
cdr3_length: 17
cdr3_aa: CASSPGGSGFFVNEQFF

v_call: TRBV30
j_call: TRBJ1-3
cdr3_length: 12
cdr3_aa: CAWSLWGDTIYF

v_call: TRBV7-3
j_call: TRBJ2-5
cdr3_length: 15
cdr3_aa: CASSLGAGAFETQYF

v_call: TRBV7-2
j_call: TRBJ1-1
cdr3_length: 15
cdr3_aa: CASSFTYLGNTEAFF

v_call: TRBV7-2
j_call: TRBJ2-7
cdr3_length: 14
cdr3_aa: CASSSPPETYEQYF

v_call: TRBV6-5
j_call: TRBJ2-1
cdr3_length: 14
cdr3_aa: CASIPGGNYNEQFF

v_call: TRBV10-3
j_call: TRBJ1-1
cdr3_length: 13
cdr3_aa: CAISWDGITEAFF

v_call: TRBV5-3
j_call: TRBJ2-1
cdr3_length: 15
cdr3_aa: CARSLKGGAYNEQFF

v_call: TRBV30
j_call: TRBJ2-5
cdr3_length: 12
cdr3_aa: CAWSVLGETQYF

v_call: TRBV19
j_call: TRBJ1-1
cdr3_length: 13
cdr3_aa: CASSMWVGTEAFF